Presented here are 30 T cell receptor beta chains from one specimen sequenced in a study of cytomegalovirus exposure and HLA in healthy donors (dated by TCRdb to about 2017). Library preparation was by the immunoSEQ multiplex PCR assay. For the multiplex PCR, a mixture combining 60 forward primers for TCR Vbeta segments and 13 reverse primers for TCR Jbeta segments was used. TCRdb took this table from immuneACCESS and kept in-frame rearrangements with V and J called. Such tables lack part of the clones; where checked against another copy, unresolved V genes explain under half of the gap, and the rest is unexplained. Present in this sample are some 95,000 clones, approximately 72% of which were seen just once. The top ten clones comprise about 4% of the sample. Sequenced material: PBMCs. The receptors originated from a woman in her thirties or forties in good health and CMV-seropositive.

This clone occurred a few times. V usage is TRBV7-8 and J usage is TRBJ2-2; 10 bases align to TRBD1. Germline V lookup: CDR1 SGHVS, CDR2 FQNEAQ. With 5 bases clipped from V and 6 bases from J, the junction kept 15 bases outside the gene matches. The CDR3 contains 18 residues. The CDR3, as DNA: TGTGCCAGCAGCATCAGGGGGTTTGGGACAGGGGTGCCCGGGGAGCTGTTTTTT. Translating it yields CASSIRGFGTGVPGELFF.

This clone came up once. The genes are TRBV30 and TRBJ2-7; TRBD1 matches at 9 bases. J was trimmed by 4 bases and V by 2 bases; bases with no gene match: 9. The CDR3 is 15 amino acids. In germline, CDR1 is GTSNPN, CDR2 SVGIG (reference sequence). In nucleotides, the CDR3 is TGTGCCTGGAGTCATGCGGGACAGGGTGGTTACGAGCAGTACTTC. Amino acids: CAWSHAGQGGYEQYF.

The CDR3 DNA follows: TGCAGCGTTCGGGACTCCTTACTGGGGCAGACCCAGTACTTC. Its translation: CSVRDSLLGQTQYF. This chain joins TRBV29-1 and TRBJ2-5; maybe TRBD2 (6 bases). CDR1 SQVTM and CDR2 ANQGSEA come from the germline V gene. CDR3 length: 14 amino acids. The V end was cut by 5 bases, the J end by 6 bases, with 19 bases between. Full variable domain (remainder filled in from reference TRBV29-1 and TRBJ2-5): SAVISQKPSRDICQRGTSLTIQCQVDSQVTMMFWYRQQPGQSLTLIATANQGSEATYESGFVIDKFPISRPNLTFSTLTVSNMSPEDSSIYLCSVRDSLLGQTQYFGPGTRLLVL.

This clone was found a few times. The chain has TRBV2 and TRBJ2-2, with 9 bases lining up with TRBD1. Germline CDR1 and CDR2: SNHLY and FYNNEI. Trimming took 4 bases from V and 0 from J; bases not matched to a gene: 9. This CDR3 is built from 18 residues. The CDR3 DNA reads as TGTGCCAGCAGTGTTACAGGGGGCGGGGGAACGAACACCGGGGAGCTGTTTTTT. Encoded protein: CASSVTGGGGTNTGELFF.

This CDR3 reads CASSPKTGDNYGYTF. For the CDR3, the DNA is TGTGCCAGCTCACCGAAGACAGGGGATAACTATGGCTACACCTTC. The chain joins TRBV18 to TRBJ1-2, with 8 nucleotides matching TRBD1. CDR1 is KGHSH and CDR2 is LQKENI in the germline V gene. There are 15 residues in the CDR3. The V segment lost 3 bases and the J segment 1 base; nucleotides outside the gene matches: 4. Complete variable domain (other parts from reference TRBV18 and TRBJ1-2): NAGVMQNPRHLVRRRGQEARLRCSPMKGHSHVYWYRQLPEEGLKFMVYLQKENIIDESGMPKERFSAEFPKEGPSILRIQQVVRGDSAAYFCASSPKTGDNYGYTFGSGTRLTVV.

The chain recombines TRBV6-5 with TRBJ2-5; no clear D gene. Germline CDR1 is MNHEY and CDR2 is SVGAGI. Trimming cost V 5 bases and J 2 bases, with 9 bases left between them. The CDR3 runs to 13 residues. The DNA for the CDR3 is TGTGCCAGCAGTAACGCGGTACAAGAGACCCAGTACTTC. Its translation is CASSNAVQETQYF.

CDR3 loop: CASSRRGGDNSNQPQHF. CDR3 DNA sequence: TGTGCCAGCTCACGGAGAGGCGGGGATAATAGCAATCAGCCCCAGCATTTT. This chain links TRBV18 with TRBJ1-5, with no clear D. The germline V gene encodes CDR1 KGHSH and CDR2 LQKENI. Trimming left V 4 bases short and J 0 bases short, with 16 bases between. The CDR3 is 17 amino acids.

The chain has TRBV5-1 and TRBJ1-2; D gene unclear. The V gene's germline CDR1 is SGHRS and CDR2 YFSETQ. The ends were cut back, 4 bases at V and 6 bases at J, with 22 bases in the middle. This CDR3 is built from 16 residues. DNA for the CDR3: TGCGCCAGCAGCCTCTTCGGGGAGAGTGATCGGGATGGCTACACCTTC. Translated, it gives CASSLFGESDRDGYTF.

The chain employs TRBV28 and TRBJ2-1; D is perhaps TRBD2 (5 bases). Trimming left V 2 bases short and J 8 bases short, with 25 bases between. The germline CDR1 and CDR2 sequences are MDHEN and SYDVKM. This CDR3 region has 18 residues. The CDR3 sequence is CASSLKLAVGSLRDEQFF. For the CDR3, the DNA is TGTGCCAGCAGTTTAAAGCTAGCTGTGGGTAGCCTTAGGGATGAGCAGTTCTTC.

The rearrangement links TRBV25-1 to TRBJ2-1; the D gene is possibly TRBD1 (6 bases). Per germline, CDR1 MGHDK and CDR2 SYGVNS. V lost 3 bases and J 4 bases, leaving 13 bases between the germline ends. This CDR3 is built from 15 residues. The CDR3 loop reads CASSERGMGYNEQFF. In nucleotides, the CDR3 is TGTGCCAGCAGTGAGAGGGGGATGGGGTACAATGAGCAGTTCTTC.

The CDR3 loop is CAIRGTDTEAFF. In DNA form, the CDR3 reads TGTGCCATCAGGGGTACAGACACTGAAGCTTTCTTT. The J gene is TRBJ1-1, the V gene TRBV10-3; no clear D gene. The length of the CDR3 is 12 residues. CDR1 and CDR2 from the germline V gene are ENHRY and SYGVKD. V lost 6 bases and J 3 bases, leaving 8 bases between the germline ends.

V usage is TRBV4-2 and J usage is TRBJ2-5; TRBD2 is a possible D gene (6 bases). The DNA end lines up better with TRBJ2-7; the J call may be wrong. The germline gives CDR1 LGHNA, CDR2 YNFKEQ. The CDR3 has 14 amino acids. CDR3 in DNA: TGTGCCAGCAGCCCGGATACCGGGAGATTCGAGCAGTACTTC. Protein: CASSPDTGRFEQYF.

Concerning this clone itself: An end of the junction does not agree with germline; a read error may underlie this. CDR3 in amino acids: CASSHSGTGPYEQYF. The DNA for the CDR3 is TGTGCCAGCAGTCACTCCGGGACAGGGCCCTACGAGCAGTACTTC. V is TRBV6-6 and J is TRBJ2-7; 9 bases match TRBD1. CDR3 length: 15 amino acids. The germline V gene encodes CDR1 MNHNY and CDR2 SVGAGI (reference sequence).

This clone came up a few times. The genes are TRBV10-2 and TRBJ1-2; 7 nucleotides agree with TRBD1. Germline V gene sequence: CDR1 WSHSY, CDR2 SAAADI. After removal of 8 bases from V and 8 bases from J, the junction contained 17 bases not matched to a gene. This CDR3 comprises 15 residues. CDR3 residues: CASFSLTGVIRGYTF. In DNA form, the CDR3 reads TGCGCCAGCTTTTCTCTCACAGGGGTAATTCGGGGCTACACCTTC.

V usage is TRBV5-4 and J usage is TRBJ1-5; tentatively, D is TRBD1 (6 bases). V shed 4 bases and J shed 4 bases, with 9 bases lying between them. Germline lookup yields CDR1 SGHNT and CDR2 YYREEE (reference sequence). The CDR3 is 13 residues long. CDR3 nucleotides: TGTGCCAGCAGCCCAGGGGTAAATCAGCCCCAGCATTTT. Its translation: CASSPGVNQPQHF. Filled out from reference TRBV5-4 and TRBJ1-5, the complete variable domain reads ETGVTQSPTHLIKTRGQQVTLRCSSQSGHNTVSWYQQALGQGPQFIFQYYREEENGRGNFPPRFSGLQFPNYSSELNVNALELDDSALYLCASSPGVNQPQHFGDGTRLSIL.

This rearrangement joins TRBV9 to TRBJ2-1, with 10 bases that match TRBD2. Germline CDR1 is SGDLS and CDR2 is YYNGEE. V dropped 0 bases and J dropped 6; count of bases not matched to a gene: 12. The CDR3 extends over 18 amino acids. CDR3 residues: CASSVDLPGLASANEQFF. CDR3 DNA: TGTGCCAGCAGCGTAGACTTACCGGGACTAGCGAGCGCCAATGAGCAGTTCTTC. The complete variable domain, with remaining parts taken from reference TRBV9 and TRBJ2-1, reads DSGVTQTPKHLITATGQRVTLRCSPRSGDLSVYWYQQSLDQGLQFLIQYYNGEERAKGNILERFSAQQFPDLHSELNLSSLELGDSALYFCASSVDLPGLASANEQFFGPGTRLTVL.

This clone was observed a handful of times. The chain carries TRBV4-1 and TRBJ2-7; D is undetermined. This CDR3 spans 15 amino acids. Per germline, CDR1 MGHRA and CDR2 YSYEKL. The germline V and J ends were trimmed by 1 base and 2 bases, with 12 bases remaining between them. In DNA, the CDR3 is TGCGCCAGCAGCCAAGTGGTTAGCATCCCCTACGAGCAGTACTTC. This gives the protein CASSQVVSIPYEQYF.

This clone was counted a few times. The J gene is TRBJ2-7, the V gene TRBV19; 7 nucleotides align to TRBD2. CDR3 length: 15 amino acids. Germline-derived CDR1 and CDR2 are LNHDA and SQIVND (reference sequence). V was pared by 0 bases and J by 5 bases, with 7 bases of the junction left unmatched. The CDR3 DNA reads TGTGCCAGTAGTATAGAGGAGGGAGGGCCCGACGAGCAGTACTTC. Translated, it gives CASSIEEGGPDEQYF.

The table lists this clone with a count of one. The junction shows a germline mismatch at one end, possibly a read error. The chain uses TRBV7-9 and TRBJ2-6, with TRBD2 as a possible D gene (6 bases). The CDR3 consists of 17 residues. Germline lookup yields CDR1 SEHNR and CDR2 FQNEAQ (reference sequence). The DNA of the CDR3 is TGTTCCAGCAGCCAGACGGGACTCAGCTCTGGGGCCAACGTCCTGACTTTC. Encoded protein: CSSSQTGLSSGANVLTF.

This clone turned up a few times. This sequence joins TRBV15 and TRBJ2-3; 9 positions agree with TRBD1. Germline V gene sequence: CDR1 LNHNV, CDR2 YYDKDF (reference sequence). Trimming removed 5 bases from V and 3 bases from J; junction bases left unmatched: 6. The CDR3 has 15 residues. CDR3 amino acids: CATSGQGMVTDTQYF. As DNA, the CDR3 is TGTGCCACCAGCGGACAGGGGATGGTAACAGATACGCAGTATTTT.

CDR3 DNA sequence: TGTGCCAGCAGTTGGGACACCAACTATGGCTACACCTTC. This encodes CASSWDTNYGYTF. The chain recombines TRBV28 with TRBJ1-2; maybe TRBD1 (6 bases). CDR3 size: 13 residues. The ends were cut back, 4 bases at V and 2 bases at J, with 8 bases in the middle. The V gene's germline CDR1 is MDHEN and CDR2 SYDVKM.

In this sample, this clone turned up a few times. The gene calls are TRBV7-2 and TRBJ2-1; 11 nucleotides agree with TRBD2. V trimming: 5 bases; J trimming: 6 bases; junction bases outside the gene matches: 6. CDR1 is SGHTA, CDR2 FQGNSA, per germline. This CDR3 is built from 15 residues. The CDR3 sequence is CASSRTSGSGNEQFF. The CDR3 DNA sequence: TGTGCCAGCAGCCGTACTAGCGGGAGCGGCAATGAGCAGTTCTTC.

This sequence joins TRBV28 and TRBJ2-1; tentatively, D is TRBD2 (5 bases). Germline values: CDR1 MDHEN, CDR2 SYDVKM. Trimming shortened V by 7 bases and J by 10 bases, and 17 bases separated the two germline ends. The CDR3 is made up of 13 amino acids. CDR3 nucleotide sequence: TGTGCCAGCACCCCCTCCGACTATCGGGAGCAGTTCTTC. Encoded protein: CASTPSDYREQFF. The variable domain in full, completed from reference TRBV28 and TRBJ2-1, reads DVKVTQSSRYLVKRTGEKVFLECVQDMDHENMFWYRQDPGLGLRLIYFSYDVKMKEKGDIPEGYSVSREKKERFSLILESASTNQTSMYLCASTPSDYREQFFGPGTRLTVL.

J is TRBJ2-5 and V is TRBV5-1; 11 positions match TRBD2. The CDR3 contains 16 residues. Germline values: CDR1 SGHRS, CDR2 YFSETQ. Trimming cost V 0 bases and J 1 base; bases outside gene matches: 2. CDR3 loop: CASSLGLAGIQETQYF. CDR3 DNA: TGCGCCAGCAGCTTGGGACTAGCGGGGATCCAAGAGACCCAGTACTTC. Together with reference TRBV5-1 and TRBJ2-5, the CDR3 gives the full variable domain: KAGVTQTPRYLIKTRGQQVTLSCSPISGHRSVSWYQQTPGQGLQFLFEYFSETQRNKGNFPGRFSGRQFSNSRSEMNVSTLELGDSALYLCASSLGLAGIQETQYFGPGTRLLVL.

The J gene is TRBJ2-1, the V gene TRBV6-1, with 7 bases lining up with TRBD2. The CDR3 is made up of 12 amino acids. V was clipped by 3 bases and J by 13 bases; unmatched bases: 6. The germline gives CDR1 MNHNS, CDR2 SASEGT. As DNA, the CDR3 is TGTGCCAGCAGTGATCCGGGGAGGGGCCAGTTCTTC. Translated, it gives CASSDPGRGQFF.

The V call is TRBV28, the J call TRBJ1-1; tentatively, D is TRBD1 (5 bases). V was cut by 2 bases and J by 6 bases, with 10 bases left in between. This CDR3 is built from 13 residues. Looked up from germline, CDR1 is MDHEN and CDR2 is SYDVKM. The CDR3: CASSLGQGSEAFF. The DNA of the CDR3 is TGTGCCAGCAGTTTAGGGCAGGGATCTGAAGCTTTCTTT. Filled out from reference TRBV28 and TRBJ1-1, the complete variable domain reads DVKVTQSSRYLVKRTGEKVFLECVQDMDHENMFWYRQDPGLGLRLIYFSYDVKMKEKGDIPEGYSVSREKKERFSLILESASTNQTSMYLCASSLGQGSEAFFGQGTRLTVV.

The chain joins TRBV7-8 to TRBJ2-3, with D tentatively TRBD2 (6 bases). The V end was cut by 4 bases, the J end by 0 bases, with 14 bases between. CDR1 SGHVS and CDR2 FQNEAQ come from the germline V gene. The CDR3 runs to 16 residues. The CDR3 here is CASSSRGGASTDTQYF. In DNA form, the CDR3 reads TGTGCCAGCAGCTCTCGGGGAGGAGCTAGCACAGATACGCAGTATTTT.

This clone has just one count. This rearrangement joins TRBV5-4 to TRBJ1-2; 10 positions match TRBD1. The CDR3 loop spans 18 amino acids. Per the germline V gene, CDR1 is SGHNT and CDR2 is YYREEE (reference sequence). The V and J ends lost 3 bases and 1 base, in that order; junction bases with no gene match: 12. The CDR3 DNA reads TGTGCCAGCAGCTCACCGGGACAGGGGACTCTCAGTAACTATGGCTACACCTTC. Its translation is CASSSPGQGTLSNYGYTF.

The chain uses TRBV27 and TRBJ2-1; 7 bases match TRBD2. Germline CDR1 and CDR2: MNHEY and SMNVEV (reference sequence). The CDR3 runs to 15 residues. V was clipped by 3 bases and J by 8 bases; unmatched bases: 10. In DNA form, the CDR3 reads TGTGCCAGCAGTTTGGGAAGCGGGATTACCGATGAGCAGTTCTTC. This sequence encodes CASSLGSGITDEQFF.

The V and J genes are TRBV15 and TRBJ1-5; TRBD1 matches at 8 bases. The J segment lost 3 bases and the V segment lost 9 bases, leaving 10 bases of the junction unmatched. Germline V gives CDR1 LNHNV, CDR2 YYDKDF (reference sequence). This CDR3 region has 15 residues. CDR3 sequence: CATRPGTGPNQPQHF. CDR3 bases: TGTGCCACTCGGCCGGGGACAGGCCCCAATCAGCCCCAGCATTTT.